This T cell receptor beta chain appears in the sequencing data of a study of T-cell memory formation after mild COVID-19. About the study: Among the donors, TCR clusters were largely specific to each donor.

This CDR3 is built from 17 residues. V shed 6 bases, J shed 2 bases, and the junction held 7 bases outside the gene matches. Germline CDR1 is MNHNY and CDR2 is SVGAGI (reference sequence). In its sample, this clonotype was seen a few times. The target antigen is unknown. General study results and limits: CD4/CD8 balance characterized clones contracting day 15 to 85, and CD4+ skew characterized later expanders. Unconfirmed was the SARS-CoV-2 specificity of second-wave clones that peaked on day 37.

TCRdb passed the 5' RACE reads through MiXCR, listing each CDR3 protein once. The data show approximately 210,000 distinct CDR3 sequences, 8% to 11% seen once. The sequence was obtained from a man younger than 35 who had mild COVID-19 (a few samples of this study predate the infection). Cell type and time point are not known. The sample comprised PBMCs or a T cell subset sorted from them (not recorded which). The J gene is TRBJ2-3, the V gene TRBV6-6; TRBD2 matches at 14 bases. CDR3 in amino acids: CASRSRTSGGPTDTQYF. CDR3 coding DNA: TGTGCCAGCAGATCCCGGACTAGCGGGGGGCCCACAGATACGCAGTATTTT.